Included here is one T cell receptor beta chain sequence, with context. The clone's antigen remains unknown. One base away there is no much larger clone; base qualities are not given. Collaborating institutions collected whole blood in K2EDTA tubes following their own protocols. For TCRbeta analysis, collaborators shipped samples in one of three forms: frozen whole blood, isolated PBMCs, or DNA extracted from either of those sample types. This sample was included in a study of blood T cell repertoires in COVID-19 (dated by TCRdb to 2018 to 2021). Regarding the complete study: Samples covering the acute and convalescent phases of COVID-19 were provided by collaborators in the United States, Italy and Spain. The material from the prospective study consisted of cDNA or gDNA derived from T cells, B-cell-depleted T cells, or PBMCs. The dataset comprised deeply sampled blood TCRbeta repertoires from subjects exposed to, actively infected with, or recovered from COVID-19. The repertoires were released in a freely available public database intended as a resource for research on the immune response to SARS-CoV-2. The samples were drawn from two sources: the first 160 participants of the ongoing ImmuneRACE study, and fewer than 1,500 subjects contributed by 6 global collaborators. Nearly every sample came with metadata listing a de-identified subject ID, COVID-19 status, age in years and sex. Where HLA class I and class II types were available, the types were taken from metadata supplied by the sample provider, not from assay-based typing. What the study reported, not specific to this receptor: Clinical and demographic metadata were provided uncurated, with the amount varying by source and participant.

TCRbeta CDR3 regions were amplified from genomic DNA by means of the immunoSEQ Assay, a bias-controlled multiplex PCR. Concerning the study's data processing: Nucleated cell counts per sample were estimated from amplification of reference gene primers within the assay. To quantify the absolute abundance of each unique TCRbeta CDR3 rearrangement, sequence reads were collapsed and filtered. For each sample, productive Simpson clonality was calculated as the square root of Simpson's diversity index across productive rearrangements. TCRdb holds this immuneACCESS table with in-frame rearrangements only. Some clones are missing; in checked studies, unresolved V genes explain under half, and the rest has no known cause. The DNA gave D and trimming, while V, J and clone size come from that table. This sample has tens of thousands of clones in its table, and roughly 93% of those were observed once. The ten biggest clones cover about 9.2% of the sample.

CDR1 SEHNR and CDR2 FQNEAQ are derived from the germline V gene (reference sequence). Trimming leaves V shorter by 3 bases and J shorter by 4 bases, with the junction holding 7 bases beyond the gene matches. The CDR3 spans 16 residues, from the cysteine through the phenylalanine. CDR3 DNA only is kept here, 48 bases in frame from base 1. The sequence came from a man aged 50 to 60 with active COVID-19. The V and J genes are TRBV7-9 and TRBJ2-1, and 9 junction bases match TRBD2. The sample taken for sequencing was peripheral blood. The nucleotides read TGTGCCAGCAGCTTGGGTGCGGGAGGGTATTACAATGAGCAGTTCTTC. Its coded protein is CASSLGAGGYYNEQFF.